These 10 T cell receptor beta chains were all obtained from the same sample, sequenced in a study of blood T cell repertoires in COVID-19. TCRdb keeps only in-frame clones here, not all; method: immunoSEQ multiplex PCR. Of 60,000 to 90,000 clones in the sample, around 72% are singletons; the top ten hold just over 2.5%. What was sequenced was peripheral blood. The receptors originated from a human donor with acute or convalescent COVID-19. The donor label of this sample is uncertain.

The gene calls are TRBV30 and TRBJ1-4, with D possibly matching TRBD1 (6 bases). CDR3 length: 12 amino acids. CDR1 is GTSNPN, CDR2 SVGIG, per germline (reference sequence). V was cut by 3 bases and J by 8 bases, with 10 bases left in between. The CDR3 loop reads CAWSLTGEKLFF. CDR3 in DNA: TGTGCCTGGAGCCTAACAGGGGAAAAACTGTTTTTT.

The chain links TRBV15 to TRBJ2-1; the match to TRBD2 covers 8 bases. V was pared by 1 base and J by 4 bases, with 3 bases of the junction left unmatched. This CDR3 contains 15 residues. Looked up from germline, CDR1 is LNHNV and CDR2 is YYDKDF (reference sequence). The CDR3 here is CATSRVTSGYNEQFF. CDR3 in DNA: TGTGCCACCAGCAGAGTCACTAGCGGTTACAATGAGCAGTTCTTC.

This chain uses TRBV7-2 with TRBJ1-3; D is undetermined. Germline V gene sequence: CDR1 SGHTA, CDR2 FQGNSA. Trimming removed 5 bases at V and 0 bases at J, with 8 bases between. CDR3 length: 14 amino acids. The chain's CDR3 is CASSLQSSGNTIYF. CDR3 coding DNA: TGTGCCAGCAGCCTACAGAGCTCTGGAAACACCATATATTTT.

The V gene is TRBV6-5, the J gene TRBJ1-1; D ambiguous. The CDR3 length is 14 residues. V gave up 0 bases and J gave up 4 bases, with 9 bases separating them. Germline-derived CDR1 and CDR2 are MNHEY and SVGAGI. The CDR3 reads CASSYSPGSTEAFF. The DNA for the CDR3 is TGTGCCAGCAGTTACTCTCCAGGATCCACTGAAGCTTTCTTT.

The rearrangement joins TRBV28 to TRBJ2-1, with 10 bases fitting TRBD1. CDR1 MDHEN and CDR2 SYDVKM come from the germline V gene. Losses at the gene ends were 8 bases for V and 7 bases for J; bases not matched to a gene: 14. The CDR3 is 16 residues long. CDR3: CASGRQGARYGNEQFF. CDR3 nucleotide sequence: TGTGCCAGCGGGAGACAGGGGGCGAGGTATGGGAATGAGCAGTTCTTC.

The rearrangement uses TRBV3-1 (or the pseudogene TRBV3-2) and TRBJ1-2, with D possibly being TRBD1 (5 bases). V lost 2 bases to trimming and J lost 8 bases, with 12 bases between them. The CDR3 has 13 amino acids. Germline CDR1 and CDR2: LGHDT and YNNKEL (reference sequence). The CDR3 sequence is CASSQFPGPGYTF. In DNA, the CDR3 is TGTGCCAGCAGCCAATTCCCAGGGCCCGGCTACACCTTC.

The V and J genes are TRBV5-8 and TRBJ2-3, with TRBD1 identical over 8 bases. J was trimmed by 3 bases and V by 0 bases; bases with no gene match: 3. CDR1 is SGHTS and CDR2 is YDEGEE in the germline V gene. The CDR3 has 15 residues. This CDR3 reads CASSLGQGATDTQYF. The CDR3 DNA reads TGTGCCAGCAGCTTGGGTCAGGGGGCGACAGATACGCAGTATTTT.

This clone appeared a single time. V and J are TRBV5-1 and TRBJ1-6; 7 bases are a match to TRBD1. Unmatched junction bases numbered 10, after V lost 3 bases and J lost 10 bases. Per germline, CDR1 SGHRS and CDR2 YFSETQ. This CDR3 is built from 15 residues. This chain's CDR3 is CASSSTRDRSSPLHF. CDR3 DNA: TGCGCCAGCAGCTCTACCCGGGACAGATCATCACCCCTCCACTTT.

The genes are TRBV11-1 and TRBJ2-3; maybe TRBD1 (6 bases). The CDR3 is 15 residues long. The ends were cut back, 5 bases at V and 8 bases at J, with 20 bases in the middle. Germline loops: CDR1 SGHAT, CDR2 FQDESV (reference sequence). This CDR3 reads CASSKIGTQRSTQYF. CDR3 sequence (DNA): TGTGCCAGCAGCAAGATCGGGACACAGCGGAGTACGCAGTATTTT.

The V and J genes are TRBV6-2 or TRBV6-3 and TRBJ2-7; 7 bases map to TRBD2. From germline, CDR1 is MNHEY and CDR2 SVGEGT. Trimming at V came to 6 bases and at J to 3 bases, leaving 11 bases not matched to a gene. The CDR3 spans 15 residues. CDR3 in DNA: TGTGCCAGCAGCCTCGAGCGGGGAGGACGCTACGAGCAGTACTTC. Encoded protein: CASSLERGGRYEQYF.